This T cell receptor (beta chain) was sequenced during a study of blood T cell repertoires in COVID-19. Trimming took 0 bases from V and 0 from J, leaving 12 bases between them. The CDR3 has 17 residues. Germline assignment: CDR1 SGDLS and CDR2 YYNGEE. The table came from immunoSEQ multiplex PCR; TCRdb's copy has only in-frame clones and leaves some out. This table holds 350,000 to 400,000 clones, 80% to 95% found once. Clinical history as reported by participants underpinned cohort assignment. V and J are TRBV9 and TRBJ2-2, with a weak D call TRBD2 (7 bases). Sequenced: PBMCs or T cells enriched from blood (not recorded which). The TCR originated in a woman between 40 and 50 years old who had been exposed to COVID-19. The DNA of the CDR3 is TGTGCCAGCAGCGTAGTACGCGGGGGCGCGAACACCGGGGAGCTGTTTTTT. Translating gives CASSVVRGGANTGELFF.